This T cell receptor beta chain was captured in a study of blood T cell repertoires in COVID-19. Study details: Italy, Spain and the United States were the sources of the convalescent and acute COVID-19 samples. T cells, B-cell-depleted T cells, or PBMCs supplied cDNA or gDNA.

V dropped 4 bases and J dropped 4; count of bases not matched to a gene: 8. This CDR3 has 15 residues. The germline V gene has CDR1 SEHNR and CDR2 FQNEAQ (reference sequence). This clone was counted between two and nine times. Seattle's cohort entered during active infection and was followed longitudinally. As handled by the study authors: Amplification of reference gene primers was used by the study to estimate nucleated cell counts. The method was immunoSEQ multiplex PCR; TCRdb's version includes in-frame clones alone and lacks a portion of them. V, J and clone size are taken as reported in that table, and D and trimming were inferred from the DNA itself. The repertoire includes over 150,000 clones, 88% of them detected once, and over 15% sits in the top ten.

The clonotype was recovered from a man over 45 with COVID-19, enrolled during active disease. The rearrangement uses TRBV7-9 and TRBJ2-7; 9 nucleotides line up with TRBD1. Source material: peripheral blood. In DNA form, the CDR3 reads TGTGCCAGCAGCTCCTCCGGGACAGGGTTTTACGAGCAGTACTTC. It specifies CASSSSGTGFYEQYF.